These 15 T cell receptor beta chains were sequenced from one sample in a study of immune heterogeneity within non-small cell lung tumors. TCR beta CDR3 was amplified by multiplex PCR using 32 V and 13 J primers. A single record per CDR3 protein comes from TCRdb applying MiXCR to the multiplex PCR reads. The table shows tens of thousands of distinct CDR3 sequences, with around 27% occurring only once. Bulk tumor genomic DNA served as template, at around 600 ng per sample. Doctors removed several biopsies from each primary tumor during surgery, keeping them far apart. Undergoing curative surgery were patients whose non-small cell lung cancer was untreated and newly diagnosed. The sequenced sample was lung tumor tissue. These receptors were obtained from a man aged 35-49 years with non-small cell lung cancer.

The rearrangement uses TRBV4-2 and TRBJ1-5, with D uncertain. The CDR3 is 16 residues long. The V and J ends lost 6 bases and 4 bases respectively, with 19 bases between them. Germline CDR1 and CDR2: LGHNA and YNFKEQ. The CDR3 spells CASSIGLAVANQPQHF. Written as DNA, the CDR3 is TGTGCCAGCAGTATTGGGTTGGCTGTAGCAAATCAGCCCCAGCATTTT.

The CDR3 bases are TGTGCCAGCAGCCGCGACAGGGGGCGCGGTGAAGCTTTCTTT. Protein product: CASSRDRGRGEAFF. The V gene is TRBV7-6, the J gene TRBJ1-1; 10 bases map to TRBD1. This CDR3 contains 14 residues. Trimming removed 5 bases from V and 7 bases from J; junction bases left unmatched: 7. The germline V gene encodes CDR1 SGHVS and CDR2 FNYEAQ. The whole variable domain, filled in from reference TRBV7-6 and TRBJ1-1, reads GAGVSQSPRYKVTKRGQDVALRCDPISGHVSLYWYRQALGQGPEFLTYFNYEAQQDKSGLPNDRFSAERPEGSISTLTIQRTEQRDSAMYRCASSRDRGRGEAFFGQGTRLTVV.

This clonotype qualifies as medium-sized. The rearrangement uses TRBV12-3 or TRBV12-4 and TRBJ2-7; D is possibly TRBD1 (5 bases). V was shortened by 5 bases and J by 3 bases, with 14 bases between the two germline ends. The CDR3 is 14 residues long. The CDR3 protein is CASSIQTEFYEQYF. The CDR3, as DNA: TGTGCCAGCAGTATCCAGACAGAATTCTACGAGCAGTACTTC.

In nucleotides, the CDR3 is TGTGCCAGCAGTCTCCTGACCCTCTACAATGAGCAGTTCTTC. Protein product: CASSLLTLYNEQFF. The J gene is TRBJ2-1, the V gene TRBV12-3 or TRBV12-4, with unresolved D. V was shortened by 5 bases and J by 3 bases, with 11 bases between the two germline ends. The CDR3 is made up of 14 amino acids.

The chain couples TRBV19 to TRBJ2-5; no firm D call. The CDR3 has 13 amino acids. Germline V lookup: CDR1 LNHDA, CDR2 SQIVND (reference sequence). Deletions cut 5 bases from V and 5 bases from J, with 12 bases between. CDR3 sequence reads: CASSFSRWETQYF. CDR3 nucleotide sequence: TGTGCCAGTAGTTTTAGCCGTTGGGAGACCCAGTACTTC.

This clonotype was seen many times. The V and J genes are TRBV5-1 and TRBJ2-7; D gene unclear. From germline, CDR1 is SGHRS and CDR2 YFSETQ. Deletions cut 4 bases from V and 1 base from J, with 12 bases between. CDR3 length: 14 amino acids. The DNA for the CDR3 is TGCGCCAGCAGCCTAACGGCCCATTCCTACGAGCAGTACTTC. Translated: CASSLTAHSYEQYF.

J is TRBJ1-4 and V is TRBV6-1, with TRBD1 matching over 7 bases. J lost 4 bases, V lost 4 bases, and 3 bases had no gene match. CDR1 and CDR2 (germline): MNHNS, SASEGT. CDR3 size: 14 residues. CDR3 loop: CASSGQGGNEKLFF. The CDR3 coding sequence is TGTGCCAGCAGTGGACAGGGAGGTAATGAAAAACTGTTTTTT.

This clonotype was counted many times. The V gene is TRBV6-2 or TRBV6-3, the J gene TRBJ1-5; D possibly corresponds to TRBD1 (6 bases). The V end was cut by 7 bases, the J end by 4 bases, with 17 bases between. The germline V gene encodes CDR1 MNHEY and CDR2 SVGEGT. This CDR3 region has 15 residues. This chain's CDR3 is CASTLRTVPNQPQHF. CDR3 coding DNA: TGTGCCAGCACGCTTCGGACAGTTCCGAATCAGCCCCAGCATTTT.

This clonotype was detected only once. Being one base from a much bigger clone, this may be a read error. No conserved phenylalanine or tryptophan ends this CDR3, so it is likely a read error. This sequence joins TRBV11-3 and TRBJ2-7, with D possibly matching TRBD2 (6 bases). Trimming cost V 5 bases and J 2 bases, with 16 bases left between them. This CDR3 contains 15 residues. Germline values: CDR1 SGHNT, CDR2 YENEEA. For the CDR3, the DNA is TGTGCCAGCAGCCCGGGAGTAGGCCGGACCTACGAGCAGTACTGC. Translating gives CASSPGVGRTYEQYC.

This sequence joins TRBV12-3 or TRBV12-4 and TRBJ2-7; D remains ambiguous. The CDR3 contains 15 residues. The germline V and J ends were trimmed by 5 bases and 3 bases, with 17 bases remaining between them. As DNA, the CDR3 is TGTGCCAGCAGTCCTATTTCAAATTTTTTCTACGAGCAGTACTTC. It codes for CASSPISNFFYEQYF.

The rearrangement links TRBV5-5 to TRBJ1-1; 11 bases match TRBD1. Unmatched junction bases numbered 10, after V lost 5 bases and J lost 13 bases. CDR1 and CDR2 from the germline V gene are SGHKS and YYEKEE (reference sequence). The CDR3 extends over 13 amino acids. CDR3 sequence (DNA): TGTGCCAGCAGTTCCGGGACAGGGGGTAGGGGTTTCTTT. Amino acids: CASSSGTGGRGFF.

The table lists this clonotype with a few counts. V usage is TRBV29-1 and J usage is TRBJ2-7; D is uncertain. There are 12 residues in the CDR3. Deletions cut 4 bases from V and 4 bases from J, with 11 bases between. The V gene's germline CDR1 is SQVTM and CDR2 ANQGSEA. CDR3 nucleotide sequence: TGCAGCGTTGCCGATATTCGATACGAGCAGTACTTC. Its protein product is CSVADIRYEQYF.

For the CDR3, the DNA is TGTGCCATCAGTGCTCGCGGGGTGACCACAGATACGCAGTATTTT. Translation: CAISARGVTTDTQYF. This rearrangement joins TRBV10-3 to TRBJ2-3; D possibly corresponds to TRBD2 (6 bases). V lost 4 bases to trimming and J lost 2 bases, with 13 bases between them. The CDR3 spans 15 residues. In germline, CDR1 is ENHRY, CDR2 SYGVKD.

About this clonotype itself: Just one base apart from a much larger clone, this may be a read error. This chain uses TRBV6-1 with TRBJ1-3; D ambiguous. This CDR3 is 13 amino acids long. From germline, CDR1 is MNHNS and CDR2 SASEGT. CDR3 in amino acids: CASSLISGNSIYF. The DNA of the CDR3 is TGTGCCAGCAGTCTGATCTCTGGAAACAGCATATATTTT.

The chain combines TRBV10-3 with TRBJ2-1; D unresolved. From germline, CDR1 is ENHRY and CDR2 SYGVKD. The CDR3 spans 11 residues. Trimming shortened V by 6 bases and J by 5 bases, and 5 bases separated the two germline ends. CDR3 sequence: CAIREHNEQFF. CDR3 nucleotides: TGTGCCATCAGAGAGCACAATGAGCAGTTCTTC.